This TCR beta chain was profiled in a study of shared clonotypes between healthy human individuals. Overall study: Each donor's CD8 memory used one plate, CD8 naive two, each CD4 subset three.

All participating donors were Caucasian adults from Nashville, Tennessee. The method was immunoSEQ multiplex PCR; TCRdb's version includes in-frame clones alone and lacks a portion of them. This sample carries a few million clones, around 90% of them seen once, and the ten largest clones take around 0.15%. The receptor comes from a man aged 18 to 29 in good health. The sequencing sample was made of naive CD4+ T cells sorted from blood. Regarding subset: CD45RA+ positively selected.

The CDR3: CASSYTHSSVYYEQYF. For the CDR3, the DNA is TGTGCCAGCAGTTACACCCACAGTAGCGTTTACTACGAGCAGTACTTC. V usage is TRBV6-5 and J usage is TRBJ2-7, with a weak D call TRBD2 (5 bases). The CDR3 contains 16 residues. Germline lookup yields CDR1 MNHEY and CDR2 SVGAGI. The germline V and J ends were trimmed by 2 bases and 3 bases, with 17 bases remaining between them.